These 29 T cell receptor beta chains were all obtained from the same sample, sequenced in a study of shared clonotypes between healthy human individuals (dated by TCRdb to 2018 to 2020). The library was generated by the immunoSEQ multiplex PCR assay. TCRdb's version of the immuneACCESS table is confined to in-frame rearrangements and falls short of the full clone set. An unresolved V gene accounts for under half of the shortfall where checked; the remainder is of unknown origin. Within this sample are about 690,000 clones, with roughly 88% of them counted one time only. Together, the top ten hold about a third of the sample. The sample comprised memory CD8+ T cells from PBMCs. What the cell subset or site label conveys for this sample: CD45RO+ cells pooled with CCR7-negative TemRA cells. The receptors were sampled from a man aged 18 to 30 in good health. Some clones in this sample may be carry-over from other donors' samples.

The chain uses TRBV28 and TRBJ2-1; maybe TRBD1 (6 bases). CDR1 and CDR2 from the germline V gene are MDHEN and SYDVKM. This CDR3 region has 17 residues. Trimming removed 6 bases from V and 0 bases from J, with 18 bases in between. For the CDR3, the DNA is TGTGCCAGCAGCCCCGACCCGGGACAAGGCTCCTACAATGAGCAGTTCTTC. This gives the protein CASSPDPGQGSYNEQFF.

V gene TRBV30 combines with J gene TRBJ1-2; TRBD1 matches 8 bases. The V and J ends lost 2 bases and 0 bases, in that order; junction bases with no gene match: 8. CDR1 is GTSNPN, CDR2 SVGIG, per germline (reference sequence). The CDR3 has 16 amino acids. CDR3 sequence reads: CAWSSFWTGTNYGYTF. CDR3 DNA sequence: TGTGCCTGGAGTTCTTTCTGGACAGGGACTAACTATGGCTACACCTTC.

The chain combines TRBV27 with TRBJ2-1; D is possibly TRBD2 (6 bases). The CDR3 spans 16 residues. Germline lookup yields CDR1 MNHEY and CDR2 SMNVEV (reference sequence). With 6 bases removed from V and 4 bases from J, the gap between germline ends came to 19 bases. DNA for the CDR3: TGTGCCAGCAGCCCCCGACTAGTATCGGGATACAATGAGCAGTTCTTC. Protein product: CASSPRLVSGYNEQFF.

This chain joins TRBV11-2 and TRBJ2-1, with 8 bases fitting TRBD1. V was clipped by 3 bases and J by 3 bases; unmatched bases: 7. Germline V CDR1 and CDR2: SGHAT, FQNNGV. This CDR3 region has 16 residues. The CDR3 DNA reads TGTGCCAGCAGCTTTTTCGACAGGGGAGACTACAATGAGCAGTTCTTC. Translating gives CASSFFDRGDYNEQFF.

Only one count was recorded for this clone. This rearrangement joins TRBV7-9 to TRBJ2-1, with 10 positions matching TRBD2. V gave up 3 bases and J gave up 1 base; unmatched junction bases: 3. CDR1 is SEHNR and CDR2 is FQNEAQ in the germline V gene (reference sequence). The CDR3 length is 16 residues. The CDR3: CASSFLAGVSYNEQFF. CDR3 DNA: TGTGCCAGCAGCTTTCTAGCGGGAGTTTCCTACAATGAGCAGTTCTTC.

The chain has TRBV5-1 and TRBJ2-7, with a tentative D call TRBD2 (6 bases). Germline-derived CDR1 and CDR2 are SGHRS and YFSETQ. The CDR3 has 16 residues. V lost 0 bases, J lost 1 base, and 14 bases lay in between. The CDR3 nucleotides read TGCGCCAGCAGCTTGGTCGGCGGGGAACTATCCTACGAGCAGTACTTC. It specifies CASSLVGGELSYEQYF.

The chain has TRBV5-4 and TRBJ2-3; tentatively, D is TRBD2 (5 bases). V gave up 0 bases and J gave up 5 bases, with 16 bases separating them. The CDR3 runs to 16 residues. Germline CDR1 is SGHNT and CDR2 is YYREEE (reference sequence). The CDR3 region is CASSLEVDWLGDTQYF. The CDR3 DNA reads TGTGCCAGCAGCTTGGAGGTGGACTGGCTAGGAGATACGCAGTATTTT.

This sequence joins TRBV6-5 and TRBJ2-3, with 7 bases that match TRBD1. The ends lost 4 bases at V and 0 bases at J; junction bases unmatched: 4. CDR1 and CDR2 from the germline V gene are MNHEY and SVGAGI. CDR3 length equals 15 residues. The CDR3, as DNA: TGTGCCAGCAGTTGGGACAGTCTGAGCACAGATACGCAGTATTTT. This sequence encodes CASSWDSLSTDTQYF.

In DNA, the CDR3 is TGTGCCACCAGCACGACAGGGGGCGGCAATCAGCCCCAGCATTTT. Its protein product is CATSTTGGGNQPQHF. This chain joins TRBV15 and TRBJ1-5; TRBD1 matches 10 bases. Germline V gives CDR1 LNHNV, CDR2 YYDKDF (reference sequence). CDR3 length: 15 amino acids. The junction had 2 bases not matched to a gene; V was cut back by 4 bases and J by 2 bases.

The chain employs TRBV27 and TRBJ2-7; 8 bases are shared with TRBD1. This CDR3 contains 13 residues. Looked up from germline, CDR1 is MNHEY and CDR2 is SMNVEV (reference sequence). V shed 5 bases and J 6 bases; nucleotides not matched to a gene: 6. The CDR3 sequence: CASSARGLGEQYF. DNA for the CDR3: TGTGCCAGCAGTGCCAGGGGGCTTGGCGAGCAGTACTTC.

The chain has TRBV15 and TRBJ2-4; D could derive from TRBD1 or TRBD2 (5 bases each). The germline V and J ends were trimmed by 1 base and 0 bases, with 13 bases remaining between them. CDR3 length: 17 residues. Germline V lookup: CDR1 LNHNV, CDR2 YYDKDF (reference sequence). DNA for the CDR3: TGTGCCACCAGCAGAGCTCGGGGACCCTTAGCCAAAAACATTCAGTACTTC. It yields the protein CATSRARGPLAKNIQYF.

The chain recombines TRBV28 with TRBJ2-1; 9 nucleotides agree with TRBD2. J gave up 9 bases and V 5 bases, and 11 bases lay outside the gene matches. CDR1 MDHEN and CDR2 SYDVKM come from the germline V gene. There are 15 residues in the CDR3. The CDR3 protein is CASSPGLAVWLEQFF. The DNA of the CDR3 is TGTGCCAGCAGTCCGGGACTAGCAGTTTGGCTTGAGCAGTTCTTC.

Written as DNA, the CDR3 is TGTGCCAGCAGTGGAGCGCCTCAAGAGACCCAGTACTTC. It yields the protein CASSGAPQETQYF. The chain combines TRBV25-1 with TRBJ2-5, with D uncertain. This CDR3 region has 13 residues. V was cut by 4 bases and J by 2 bases, with 8 bases left in between. The germline V gene has CDR1 MGHDK and CDR2 SYGVNS.

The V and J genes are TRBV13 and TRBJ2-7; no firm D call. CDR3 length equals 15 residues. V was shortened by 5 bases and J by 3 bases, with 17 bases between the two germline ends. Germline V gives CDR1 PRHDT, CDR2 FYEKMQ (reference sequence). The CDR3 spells CASSDRRAWVYEQYF. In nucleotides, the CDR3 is TGTGCCAGCAGCGACCGCAGAGCGTGGGTCTACGAGCAGTACTTC. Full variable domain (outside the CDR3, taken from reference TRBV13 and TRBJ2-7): AAGVIQSPRHLIKEKRETATLKCYPIPRHDTVYWYQQGPGQDPQFLISFYEKMQSDKGSIPDRFSAQQFSDYHSELNMSSLELGDSALYFCASSDRRAWVYEQYFGPGTRLTVT.

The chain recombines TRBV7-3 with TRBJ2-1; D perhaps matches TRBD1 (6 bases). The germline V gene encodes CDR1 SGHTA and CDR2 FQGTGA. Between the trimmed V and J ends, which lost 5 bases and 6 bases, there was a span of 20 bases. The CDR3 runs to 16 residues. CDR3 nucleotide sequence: TGTGCCAGCAGCGCTAACCCAGGACAGAGAGGCAATGAGCAGTTCTTC. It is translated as CASSANPGQRGNEQFF.

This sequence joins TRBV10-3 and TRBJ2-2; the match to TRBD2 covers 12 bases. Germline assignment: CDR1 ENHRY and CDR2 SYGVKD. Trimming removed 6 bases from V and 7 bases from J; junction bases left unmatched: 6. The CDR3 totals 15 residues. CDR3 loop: CAIRTSGSRVGELFF. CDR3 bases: TGTGCCATCAGGACTAGCGGGAGTAGGGTCGGGGAGCTGTTTTTT.

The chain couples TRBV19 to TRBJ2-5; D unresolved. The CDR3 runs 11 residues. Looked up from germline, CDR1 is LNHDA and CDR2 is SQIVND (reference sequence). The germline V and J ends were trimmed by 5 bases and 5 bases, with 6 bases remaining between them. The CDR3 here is CASSPAETQYF. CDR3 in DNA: TGTGCCAGTAGTCCAGCCGAGACCCAGTACTTC. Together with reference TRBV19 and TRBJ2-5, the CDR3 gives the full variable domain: DGGITQSPKYLFRKEGQNVTLSCEQNLNHDAMYWYRQDPGQGLRLIYYSQIVNDFQKGDIAEGYSVSREKKESFPLTVTSAQKNPTAFYLCASSPAETQYFGPGTRLLVL.

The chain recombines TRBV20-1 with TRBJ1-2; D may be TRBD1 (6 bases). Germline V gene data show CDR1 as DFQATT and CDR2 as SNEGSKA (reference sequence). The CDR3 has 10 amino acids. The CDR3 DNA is TGCAGAGGATACAGGGATGGCTACACCTTC. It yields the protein CRGYRDGYTF.

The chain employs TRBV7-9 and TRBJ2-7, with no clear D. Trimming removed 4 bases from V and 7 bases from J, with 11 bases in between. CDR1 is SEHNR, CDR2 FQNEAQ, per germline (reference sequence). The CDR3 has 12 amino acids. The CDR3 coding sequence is TGTGCCAGCAGCTCCGACCTGCCTGAGCAGTACTTC. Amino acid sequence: CASSSDLPEQYF. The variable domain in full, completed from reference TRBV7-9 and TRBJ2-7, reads DTGVSQNPRHKITKRGQNVTFRCDPISEHNRLYWYRQTLGQGPEFLTYFQNEAQLEKSRLLSDRFSAERPKGSFSTLEIQRTEQGDSAMYLCASSSDLPEQYFGPGTRLTVT.

The CDR3 coding sequence is TGTGCCAGCAGTTTCGGAGTGACTCAAGTCTCCTACGAGCAGTACTTC. Its protein is CASSFGVTQVSYEQYF. This chain uses TRBV28 with TRBJ2-7, with D unclear. Deletions cut 3 bases from V and 0 bases from J, with 15 bases between. Looked up from germline, CDR1 is MDHEN and CDR2 is SYDVKM. The CDR3 runs to 16 residues.

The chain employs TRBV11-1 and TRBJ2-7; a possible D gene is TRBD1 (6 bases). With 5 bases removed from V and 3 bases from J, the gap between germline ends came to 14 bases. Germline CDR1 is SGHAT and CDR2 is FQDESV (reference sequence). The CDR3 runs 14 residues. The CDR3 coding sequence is TGTGCCAGCAGCCCCCACAGGGTTAGCTACGAGCAGTACTTC. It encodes CASSPHRVSYEQYF.

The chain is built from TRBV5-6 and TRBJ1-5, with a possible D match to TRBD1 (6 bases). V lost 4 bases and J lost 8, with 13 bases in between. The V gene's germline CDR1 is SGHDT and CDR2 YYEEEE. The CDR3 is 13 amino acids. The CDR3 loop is CASSRGRGEPQHF. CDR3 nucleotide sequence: TGTGCCAGCAGCCGGGGGCGGGGCGAGCCCCAGCATTTT.

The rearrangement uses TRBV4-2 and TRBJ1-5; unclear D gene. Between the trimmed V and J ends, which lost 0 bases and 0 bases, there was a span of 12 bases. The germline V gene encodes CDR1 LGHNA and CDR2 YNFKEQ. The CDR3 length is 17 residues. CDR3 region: CASSQDPQTRSNQPQHF. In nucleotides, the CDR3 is TGTGCCAGCAGCCAAGATCCGCAGACCCGTAGCAATCAGCCCCAGCATTTT.

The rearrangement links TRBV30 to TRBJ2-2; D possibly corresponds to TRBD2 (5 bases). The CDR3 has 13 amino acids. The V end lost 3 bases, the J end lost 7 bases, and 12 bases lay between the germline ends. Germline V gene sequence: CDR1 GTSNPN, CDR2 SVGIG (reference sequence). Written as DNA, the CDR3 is TGTGCCTGGAGCCCCGGGAACGGCGGGGAGCTGTTTTTT. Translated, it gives CAWSPGNGGELFF.

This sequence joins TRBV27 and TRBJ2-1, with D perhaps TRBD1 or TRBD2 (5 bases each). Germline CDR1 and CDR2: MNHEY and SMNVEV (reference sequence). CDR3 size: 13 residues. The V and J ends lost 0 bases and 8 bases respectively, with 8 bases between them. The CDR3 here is CASSLSRGDEQFF. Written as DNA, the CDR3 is TGTGCCAGCAGTTTATCTAGGGGAGATGAGCAGTTCTTC.

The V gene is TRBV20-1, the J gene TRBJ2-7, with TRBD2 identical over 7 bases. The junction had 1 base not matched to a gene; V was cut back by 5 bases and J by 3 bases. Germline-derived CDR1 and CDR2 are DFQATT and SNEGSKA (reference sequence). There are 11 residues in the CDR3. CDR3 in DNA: TGCAGTGCTTGGACTAGCTACGAGCAGTACTTC. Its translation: CSAWTSYEQYF.

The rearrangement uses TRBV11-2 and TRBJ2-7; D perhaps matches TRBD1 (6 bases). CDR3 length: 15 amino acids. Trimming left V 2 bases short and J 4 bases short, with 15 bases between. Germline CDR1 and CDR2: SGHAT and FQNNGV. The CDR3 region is CASSLRRDNLYEQYF. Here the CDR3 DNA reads TGTGCCAGCAGCTTAAGAAGGGACAACCTATACGAGCAGTACTTC. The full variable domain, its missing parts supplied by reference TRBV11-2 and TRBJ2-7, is EAGVAQSPRYKIIEKRQSVAFWCNPISGHATLYWYQQILGQGPKLLIQFQNNGVVDDSQLPKDRFSAERLKGVDSTLKIQPAKLEDSAVYLCASSLRRDNLYEQYFGPGTRLTVT.

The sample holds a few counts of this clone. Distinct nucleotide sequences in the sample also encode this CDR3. In nucleotides, the CDR3 is TGTGCCAGCAGTGAATTAGCGGGAGGGCCAGAGACCCAGTACTTC. Translation gives CASSELAGGPETQYF. The gene calls are TRBV6-1 and TRBJ2-5; 11 nucleotides align to TRBD2. V was clipped by 2 bases and J by 4 bases; unmatched bases: 3. CDR3 length: 15 amino acids. Germline V gene sequence: CDR1 MNHNS, CDR2 SASEGT.

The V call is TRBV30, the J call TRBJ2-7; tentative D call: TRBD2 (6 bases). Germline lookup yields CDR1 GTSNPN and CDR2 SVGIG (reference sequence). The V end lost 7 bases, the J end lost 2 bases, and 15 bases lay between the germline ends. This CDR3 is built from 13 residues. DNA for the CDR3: TGTGCCTTAACCCGGGAGAGTACCTACGAGCAGTACTTC. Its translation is CALTRESTYEQYF.